This T cell receptor beta chain was sequenced in a study of T cell responses to AZD1222 COVID-19 vaccine. Study summary: Whether given at about 4 or about 12 weeks, second doses were pooled. Study outcomes and limitations: A rise in Spike-specific TCR breadth and depth followed two AZD1222 doses. White British people made up most donors, females outnumbered males, and clonal diversity was possibly underestimated. Only 5 to 7 individuals given AZD1222 were seropositive at baseline.

Germline V gene data show CDR1 as SNHLY and CDR2 as FYNNEI. The CDR3 is 17 residues long. Unmatched junction bases numbered 14, after V lost 8 bases and J lost 6 bases. Notes on this clone: Its antigen remains unknown.

The repertoire was sequenced with immunoSEQ multiplex PCR; TCRdb's copy has only in-frame clones and lacks some. The repertoire holds about 140,000 clones, with roughly 88% as singletons. The sequence came from an adult in good health. The chain uses TRBV2 and TRBJ2-1; TRBD2 aligns across 12 bases. Sequencing was performed on peripheral blood, taken on day 0 of AZD1222 vaccination. CDR3: CASPKPLAGGPSNEQFF. The CDR3 DNA sequence: TGTGCCAGCCCGAAGCCGCTAGCGGGAGGGCCCAGCAATGAGCAGTTCTTC.